These 6 T cell receptor beta chains came from one sample sequenced in a study of response to subunit inactivated influenza vaccine. TCRdb analysed the RT-PCR reads with MiXCR anew, one entry per CDR3 protein. The sample lists 500,000 to 600,000 distinct CDR3 sequences, about 10% occurring once. These data also featured in a second study, about T cells expressing NK-cell markers. This second study says: 5'RACE template switching with UMIs produced the TCR beta cDNA.

Sample: PBMCs from blood, taken on the day of vaccination. The receptors stem from a man aged 45-65 years who received an inactivated influenza vaccine.

This clonotype was seen many times. This chain uses TRBV29-1 with TRBJ2-3; D assignment may be TRBD1 or TRBD2 (5 bases each). The CDR3 spans 14 residues. Trimming took off 3 bases at V and 11 bases at J, with 21 bases between the two ends. CDR1 is SQVTM, CDR2 ANQGSEA, per germline. The CDR3 nucleotides read TGCAGCGTTGAGGGGCAGGGATCCCGGGGCGGGCAGTATTTT. It codes for CSVEGQGSRGGQYF.

The chain carries TRBV5-1 and TRBJ2-5; D perhaps matches TRBD2 (6 bases). Germline-derived CDR1 and CDR2 are SGHRS and YFSETQ. Deletions cut 2 bases from V and 0 bases from J, with 23 bases between. The CDR3 is 19 amino acids. The CDR3: CASSLPGGKAGTHQETQYF. The CDR3 region has the DNA TGCGCCAGCAGCTTACCAGGAGGGAAGGCAGGGACCCACCAAGAGACCCAGTACTTC.

This clonotype was counted a few times. CDR3 sequence (DNA): TGTGCCAGCAGCTTGAAGGGAGTGGATACGCAGTATTTT. Residues: CASSLKGVDTQYF. The chain joins TRBV5-6 to TRBJ2-3, with D possibly TRBD2 on 5 matching bases. Germline loops: CDR1 SGHDT, CDR2 YYEEEE. V shed 1 base and J shed 6 bases, with 9 bases lying between them. The CDR3 has 13 residues.

J is TRBJ2-5 and V is TRBV30; D is unresolved. V dropped 4 bases and J dropped 7 bases, with 16 bases sitting between them. Germline V lookup: CDR1 GTSNPN, CDR2 SVGIG (reference sequence). The CDR3 is 13 residues long. The CDR3 is CAWTSDPAGTQYF. Written as DNA, the CDR3 is TGTGCCTGGACCAGCGACCCAGCCGGGACCCAGTACTTC. The variable domain in full, completed from reference TRBV30 and TRBJ2-5, reads SQTIHQWPATLVQPVGSPLSLECTVEGTSNPNLYWYRQAAGRGLQLLFYSVGIGQISSEVPQNLSASRPQDRQFILSSKKLLLSDSGFYLCAWTSDPAGTQYFGPGTRLLVL.

This clonotype was picked up many times. This sequence joins TRBV28 and TRBJ1-6; no definite D call. V lost 7 bases and J 0 bases, leaving 13 bases between the germline ends. The germline gives CDR1 MDHEN, CDR2 SYDVKM. The CDR3 is made up of 16 amino acids. In nucleotides, the CDR3 is TGTGCCAGCAAGGATGGTTCGAACTCCTATAATTCACCCCTCCACTTT. Protein: CASKDGSNSYNSPLHF.

There are a few counts of this clonotype. The chain has TRBV27 and TRBJ2-7, with 9 bases matching TRBD2. Germline CDR1 reads MNHEY; CDR2 reads SMNVEV (reference sequence). V gave up 0 bases and J gave up 4 bases; unmatched junction bases: 13. This CDR3 is built from 18 residues. The CDR3 spells CASSLSGSGSGGMYEQYF. CDR3 DNA: TGTGCCAGCAGTTTATCGGGTAGCGGGAGTGGGGGCATGTACGAGCAGTACTTC.